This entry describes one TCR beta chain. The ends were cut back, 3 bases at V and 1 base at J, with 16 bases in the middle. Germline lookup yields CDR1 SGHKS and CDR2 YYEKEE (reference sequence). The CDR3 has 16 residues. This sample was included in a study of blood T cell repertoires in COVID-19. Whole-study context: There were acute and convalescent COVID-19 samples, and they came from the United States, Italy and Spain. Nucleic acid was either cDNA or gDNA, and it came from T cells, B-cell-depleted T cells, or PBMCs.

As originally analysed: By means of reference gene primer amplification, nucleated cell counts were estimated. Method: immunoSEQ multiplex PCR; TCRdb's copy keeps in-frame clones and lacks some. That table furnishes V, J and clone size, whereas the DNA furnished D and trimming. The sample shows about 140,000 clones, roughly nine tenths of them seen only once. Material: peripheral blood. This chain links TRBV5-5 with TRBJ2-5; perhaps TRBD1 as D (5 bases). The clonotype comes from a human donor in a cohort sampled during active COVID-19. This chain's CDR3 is CASSYRDRDRQETQYF. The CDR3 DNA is TGTGCCAGCAGCTACCGTGACAGAGATCGCCAAGAGACCCAGTACTTC. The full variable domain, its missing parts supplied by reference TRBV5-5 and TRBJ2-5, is DAGVTQSPTHLIKTRGQQVTLRCSPISGHKSVSWYQQVLGQGPQFIFQYYEKEERGRGNFPDRFSARQFPNYSSELNVNALLLGDSALYLCASSYRDRDRQETQYFGPGTRLLVL.